This passage covers 21 T cell receptor beta chains from one sample sequenced in a study of cytomegalovirus exposure and HLA in healthy donors. Vbeta (60) and Jbeta (13) primers were used in the PCR. Sequencing was performed with immunoSEQ multiplex PCR; in TCRdb, only in-frame clones are kept and a portion is missing. The sample holds about 35,000 clones; around 84% are singletons and the top ten take less than 4%. Sequencing used PBMCs. These receptors came from a woman in her late teens or twenties in good health and CMV-seronegative.

CDR3 region: CAIRVTQGAVTGELFF. The CDR3 region has the DNA TGTGCCATCAGGGTAACACAGGGGGCGGTCACCGGGGAGCTGTTTTTT. This rearrangement joins TRBV10-3 to TRBJ2-2; TRBD1 matches 9 bases. This CDR3 is 16 amino acids long. Trimming at V came to 6 bases and at J to 4 bases, leaving 9 bases not matched to a gene. Germline lookup yields CDR1 ENHRY and CDR2 SYGVKD.

The rearrangement uses TRBV9 and TRBJ1-1; D is perhaps TRBD1 (6 bases). The ends were cut back, 4 bases at V and 1 base at J, with 11 bases in the middle. This CDR3 spans 14 amino acids. Germline CDR1 is SGDLS and CDR2 is YYNGEE. CDR3 residues: CASSSRDTNTEAFF. The CDR3 coding sequence is TGTGCCAGCAGCTCCCGGGACACGAACACTGAAGCTTTCTTT.

The V and J genes are TRBV6-1 and TRBJ2-7; 7 nucleotides align to TRBD1. V shed 7 bases and J 5 bases; nucleotides not matched to a gene: 5. The CDR3 sequence is 12 residues long. Germline CDR1 reads MNHNS; CDR2 reads SASEGT. The CDR3 loop is CASKDTGDEQYF. In DNA, the CDR3 is TGTGCCAGCAAAGATACAGGGGACGAGCAGTACTTC.

This clone was observed once. The chain links TRBV11-3 to TRBJ2-3, with 11 bases fitting TRBD2. The germline V gene has CDR1 SGHNT and CDR2 YENEEA. V lost 3 bases to trimming and J lost 0 bases; unmatched junction nucleotides: 14. There are 20 residues in the CDR3. In nucleotides, the CDR3 is TGTGCCAGCAGCTTGGCCCTGAGGCTAGCGGGAGGTTCTAGCACAGATACGCAGTATTTT. Amino acid sequence: CASSLALRLAGGSSTDTQYF.

The chain has TRBV18 and TRBJ2-7; 7 bases match TRBD2. Per the germline V gene, CDR1 is KGHSH and CDR2 is LQKENI. The CDR3 has 13 amino acids. V lost 2 bases and J lost 3; bases outside the gene matches: 1. This chain's CDR3 is CASSPGGVYEQYF. In DNA, the CDR3 is TGTGCCAGCTCACCAGGGGGGGTCTACGAGCAGTACTTC.

The chain employs TRBV10-3 and TRBJ2-2; 8 bases match TRBD1. V was pared by 11 bases and J by 2 bases, with 7 bases of the junction left unmatched. CDR1 and CDR2 from the germline V gene are ENHRY and SYGVKD. CDR3 length: 14 amino acids. As DNA, the CDR3 is TGTGCCGCTCAGGGGGCTACTAACACCGGGGAGCTGTTTTTT. Translated: CAAQGATNTGELFF.

This rearrangement joins TRBV5-1 to TRBJ1-1, with 7 nucleotides matching TRBD1. The CDR3 contains 14 residues. V shed 4 bases and J 4 bases; nucleotides not matched to a gene: 7. Germline V gene sequence: CDR1 SGHRS, CDR2 YFSETQ. The chain's CDR3 is CASSPYSGGTEAFF. CDR3 nucleotide sequence: TGCGCCAGCAGCCCCTATTCAGGGGGCACTGAAGCTTTCTTT.

The chain joins TRBV7-6 to TRBJ2-1, with 7 bases lining up with TRBD2. J was trimmed by 8 bases and V by 8 bases; bases with no gene match: 6. From germline, CDR1 is SGHVS and CDR2 FNYEAQ. The length of the CDR3 is 12 residues. CDR3 in DNA: TGTGCCAGCCGGGGAGGGGCCTATGAGCAGTTCTTC. This codes for CASRGGAYEQFF.

The chain joins TRBV2 to TRBJ2-1; 13 bases line up with TRBD2. J was trimmed by 7 bases and V by 6 bases; bases with no gene match: 6. CDR1 and CDR2 from the germline V gene are SNHLY and FYNNEI. The CDR3 contains 15 residues. The CDR3 nucleotides read TGTGCCAGCAGCCGAGGACTAGCGGGGGATAATGAGCAGTTCTTC. Translation gives CASSRGLAGDNEQFF. Complete variable domain (other parts from reference TRBV2 and TRBJ2-1): EPEVTQTPSHQVTQMGQEVILRCVPISNHLYFYWYRQILGQKVEFLVSFYNNEISEKSEIFDDQFSVERPDGSNFTLKIRSTKLEDSAMYFCASSRGLAGDNEQFFGPGTRLTVL.

CDR3 nucleotides: TGTGCCAGCAGTATACTAGCGGGGGGCAATGAGCAGTTCTTC. It translates to CASSILAGGNEQFF. The rearrangement joins TRBV27 to TRBJ2-1; 12 nucleotides align to TRBD2. Germline-derived CDR1 and CDR2 are MNHEY and SMNVEV (reference sequence). The V gene end was trimmed by 5 bases and the J gene end by 6 bases; junction bases not matched to a gene: 2. The CDR3 spans 14 residues.

This chain's CDR3 is CASRGEETQYF. The CDR3, as DNA: TGTGCCAGCAGGGGAGAAGAGACCCAGTACTTC. The rearrangement links TRBV2 to TRBJ2-5, with D maybe TRBD2 (5 bases). The V gene lost 6 bases and the J gene lost 3 bases, with 5 bases spanning the gap. The germline V gene encodes CDR1 SNHLY and CDR2 FYNNEI. The CDR3 spans 11 residues.

V gene TRBV29-1 combines with J gene TRBJ2-5, with D possibly TRBD2 on 6 matching bases. Trimming removed 3 bases from V and 5 bases from J, with 10 bases in between. There are 12 residues in the CDR3. Germline V gene data show CDR1 as SQVTM and CDR2 as ANQGSEA. CDR3: CSVETGAETQYF. CDR3 coding DNA: TGCAGCGTTGAGACGGGAGCGGAGACCCAGTACTTC.

The rearrangement uses TRBV10-3 and TRBJ1-3; 7 bases are shared with TRBD1. CDR3 length equals 16 residues. Germline CDR1 is ENHRY and CDR2 is SYGVKD. After removal of 8 bases from V and 0 bases from J, the junction contained 10 bases not matched to a gene. CDR3 DNA sequence: TGTGCCATCCCCGCACCGACAGGGATCTCTGGAAACACCATATATTTT. Translated: CAIPAPTGISGNTIYF.

This chain links TRBV7-2 with TRBJ2-1; TRBD2 aligns across 7 bases. The CDR3 has 16 amino acids. Trimming at V came to 3 bases and at J to 0 bases, leaving 5 bases not matched to a gene. Germline V CDR1 and CDR2: SGHTA, FQGNSA. CDR3: CASSFHGGSSYNEQFF. The CDR3 coding sequence is TGTGCCAGCAGCTTCCACGGGGGGAGCTCCTACAATGAGCAGTTCTTC.

The chain combines TRBV28 with TRBJ1-2, with 7 bases that match TRBD1. The CDR3 totals 14 residues. Germline loops: CDR1 MDHEN, CDR2 SYDVKM. V dropped 6 bases and J dropped 1; count of bases not matched to a gene: 5. The CDR3 reads CASSLRDSNYGYTF. CDR3 nucleotides: TGTGCCAGCAGCCTACGGGACAGTAACTATGGCTACACCTTC.

The chain employs TRBV19 and TRBJ2-5; the D gene is possibly TRBD2 (6 bases). Per germline, CDR1 LNHDA and CDR2 SQIVND (reference sequence). Trimming stripped 5 bases from V and 4 bases from J, with 14 bases between. The CDR3 covers 14 residues. The CDR3 coding sequence is TGTGCCAGTAGTCAAGCGGGCCTGCGAGAGACCCAGTACTTC. Translated: CASSQAGLRETQYF.

This clone was seen a single time. J is TRBJ2-1 and V is TRBV6-4, with 7 bases matching TRBD2. The CDR3 is made up of 14 amino acids. Germline CDR1 reads MRHNA; CDR2 reads SNTAGT. V gave up 3 bases and J gave up 7 bases; unmatched junction bases: 6. CDR3 loop: CASSEAGERNEQFF. In DNA, the CDR3 is TGTGCCAGCAGTGAGGCGGGAGAGAGAAATGAGCAGTTCTTC.

This clone has only a few counts. V is TRBV7-2 and J is TRBJ2-3; TRBD2 matches at 11 bases. Germline CDR1 is SGHTA and CDR2 is FQGNSA. The V and J ends lost 4 bases and 5 bases, in that order; junction bases with no gene match: 11. This CDR3 has 17 amino acids. The CDR3 loop is CASSSLGLAGGGDTQYF. CDR3 nucleotides: TGTGCCAGCAGCTCCCTGGGGCTAGCGGGGGGAGGAGATACGCAGTATTTT.

The chain carries TRBV28 and TRBJ2-7, with 12 bases that match TRBD2. V lost 6 bases to trimming and J lost 7 bases; unmatched junction nucleotides: 4. The CDR3 totals 13 residues. CDR1 MDHEN and CDR2 SYDVKM come from the germline V gene. Written as DNA, the CDR3 is TGTGCCAGCAGCCCGGGACTAGCGGGTGAGCAGTACTTC. Translation: CASSPGLAGEQYF.

V usage is TRBV5-1 and J usage is TRBJ2-1; TRBD1 aligns across 11 bases. V shed 3 bases and J 6 bases; nucleotides not matched to a gene: 5. The CDR3 loop spans 15 amino acids. The V gene's germline CDR1 is SGHRS and CDR2 YFSETQ. The chain's CDR3 is CASSSGTGGVNEQFF. As DNA, the CDR3 is TGCGCCAGCAGCTCCGGGACAGGGGGTGTCAATGAGCAGTTCTTC. The full variable domain, in which reference TRBV5-1 and TRBJ2-1 provide the parts outside the CDR3, is KAGVTQTPRYLIKTRGQQVTLSCSPISGHRSVSWYQQTPGQGLQFLFEYFSETQRNKGNFPGRFSGRQFSNSRSEMNVSTLELGDSALYLCASSSGTGGVNEQFFGPGTRLTVL.

The V and J genes are TRBV10-2 and TRBJ1-1, with TRBD1 identical over 8 bases. This CDR3 is 15 amino acids long. Germline V gene sequence: CDR1 WSHSY, CDR2 SAAADI. V lost 2 bases and J lost 5; bases outside the gene matches: 7. The CDR3 region is CASSEGQGWETEAFF. The CDR3 region has the DNA TGCGCCAGCAGTGAGGGACAGGGATGGGAGACTGAAGCTTTCTTT.